This T cell receptor beta chain was observed in a study of blood T cell repertoires in COVID-19. Authors' analysis steps: Reference gene primer amplification gave nucleated cell count estimates. The table came from immunoSEQ multiplex PCR; TCRdb's copy has only in-frame clones and leaves some out. D and trimming were read from the DNA, whereas the V and J calls and clone size are those reported in that table. The sample records around 430,000 clones, about 87% being singletons. The V gene end was trimmed by 2 bases and the J gene end by 6 bases; junction bases not matched to a gene: 2. Germline V gene data show CDR1 as GTSNPN and CDR2 as SVGIG (reference sequence). This CDR3 comprises 12 residues.

The chain joins TRBV30 to TRBJ2-3; 7 bases agree with TRBD2. Source material: peripheral blood. This clonotype was sampled from a woman aged 45-60 years with COVID-19, enrolled during active disease. In DNA, the CDR3 is TGTGCCTGGAGTCGGGGAGGGGATACGCAGTATTTT. This encodes CAWSRGGDTQYF.